The subject of this entry is one T cell receptor beta chain. As yet, its antigen is unknown. The data were taken from a study of T cell responses to AZD1222 COVID-19 vaccine. Study findings and constraints: Clonal diversity was possibly underestimated, and white British individuals and females predominated among donors. Baseline seropositives among AZD1222 recipients totaled only 5 to 7. Sampling that yielded the repertoires occurred only after the peak T cell response.

Assay used: immunoSEQ multiplex PCR; TCRdb lists only in-frame clones, some missing. The sample contains 80,000 to 100,000 clones, less than 90% of which appear only once. Pooled samples include second doses given at about 4 or 12 weeks. Here the sequenced sample was peripheral blood, taken 28 days after the second AZD1222 dose. The sequence was obtained from an adult who received the AZD1222 COVID-19 vaccine.

CDR3 loop: CASSPPSYNSPLHF. The DNA for the CDR3 is TGTGCCAGCTCACCACCGTCCTATAATTCACCCCTCCACTTT. This sequence joins TRBV18 and TRBJ1-6, with unresolved D. Deletions cut 0 bases from V and 1 base from J, with 1 base between. The CDR3 spans 14 residues. In germline, CDR1 is KGHSH, CDR2 LQKENI. The entire variable domain, with the rest obtained from reference TRBV18 and TRBJ1-6, is as follows: NAGVMQNPRHLVRRRGQEARLRCSPMKGHSHVYWYRQLPEEGLKFMVYLQKENIIDESGMPKERFSAEFPKEGPSILRIQQVVRGDSAAYFCASSPPSYNSPLHFGNGTRLTVT.